This T cell receptor (beta chain) was sequenced during a study of molecular identifiers for immune sequencing clone quantification. As to this clonotype: A much larger clone differs from this one at a single base, so this may be a read error. The conserved phenylalanine or tryptophan normally closing the CDR3 is absent here, so this likely arose from a read error.

Previously described methods and listed TCR primers were employed for the bulk TCR libraries. TCRdb recomputed calls from the PCR reads with MiXCR, one row per CDR3 protein. The repertoire holds a few hundred thousand distinct CDR3 sequences, roughly 24% seen once, with around 0.76% in the top ten. V lost 6 bases to trimming and J lost 4 bases, with 18 bases between them. This CDR3 region has 15 residues. CDR1 is MDHEN, CDR2 SYDVKM, per germline. The V call is TRBV28, the J call TRBJ1-2; D gene ambiguous. Sequenced: naive CD8+ T cells from blood, with Jurkat cell RNA spiked in. Subset reported: FACS-sorted CD8+CD4-CCR7+CD45RA+ naive T cells. This receptor was obtained from a human donor in good health. Some libraries in this study had Jurkat cell RNA spiked in. CDR3: CASSDPPAATYGYTI. The CDR3, as DNA: TGTGCCAGCAGCGATCCCCCCGCGGCCACCTATGGCTACACCATC.